The count of the clone carrying this TCR beta chain is one. Its antigen is unidentified. Some clones are missing from TCRdb's copy, which holds only in-frame ones; the method was immunoSEQ multiplex PCR. The table includes around 100,000 clones, 70% to 80% detected once. This entry is derived from a study of PD-1 blockade in mismatch repair-deficient tumors. Background on the study: Enrolled about 2013-2016, patients had progressing, pretreated mismatch repair-deficient cancers of about a dozen types.

Germline CDR1 MNHNY, CDR2 SVGAGI (reference sequence). This CDR3 contains 15 residues. Trimming took 2 bases from V and 1 from J; bases not matched to a gene: 2. Whole-study findings and limits: Tumor-resident clones, often undetectable pretreatment in blood, expanded then contracted after pembrolizumab.

PCR or immunohistochemistry showed mismatch repair deficiency in every enrolled patient. A few pembrolizumab responders had their TCRs sequenced. This specimen was peripheral blood, taken about 13 months after starting pembrolizumab. The chain couples TRBV6-6 to TRBJ1-2; 9 nucleotides line up with TRBD1. The sequence was collected from an adult with mismatch repair-deficient cancer. CDR3 nucleotide sequence: TGTGCCAGCAGTTACCCGGGACAGGGTAACTATGGCTACACCTTC. The encoded protein is CASSYPGQGNYGYTF.